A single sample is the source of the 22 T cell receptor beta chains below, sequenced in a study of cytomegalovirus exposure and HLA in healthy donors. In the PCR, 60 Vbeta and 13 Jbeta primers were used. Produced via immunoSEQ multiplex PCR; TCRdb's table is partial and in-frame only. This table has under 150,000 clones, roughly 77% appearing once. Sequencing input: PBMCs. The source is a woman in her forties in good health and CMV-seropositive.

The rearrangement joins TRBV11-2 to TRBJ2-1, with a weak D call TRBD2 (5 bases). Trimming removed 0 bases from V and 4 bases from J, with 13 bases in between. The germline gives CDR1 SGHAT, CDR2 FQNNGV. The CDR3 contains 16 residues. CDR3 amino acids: CASSLDGRLAYNEQFF. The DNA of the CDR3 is TGTGCCAGCAGCTTAGATGGGAGACTTGCGTACAATGAGCAGTTCTTC. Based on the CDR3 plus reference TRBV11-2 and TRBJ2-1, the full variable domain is EAGVAQSPRYKIIEKRQSVAFWCNPISGHATLYWYQQILGQGPKLLIQFQNNGVVDDSQLPKDRFSAERLKGVDSTLKIQPAKLEDSAVYLCASSLDGRLAYNEQFFGPGTRLTVL.

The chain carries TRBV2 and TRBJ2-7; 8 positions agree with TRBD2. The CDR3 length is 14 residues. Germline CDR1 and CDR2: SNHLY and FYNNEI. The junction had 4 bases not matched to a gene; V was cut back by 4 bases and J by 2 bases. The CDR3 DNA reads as TGTGCCAGCAGTGTCGCGGGAGGTACCTACGAGCAGTACTTC. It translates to CASSVAGGTYEQYF.

The CDR3 coding sequence is TGTGCCTGGAAAGGGGGGGGGAATCAGCCCCAGCATTTT. It specifies CAWKGGGNQPQHF. V usage is TRBV30 and J usage is TRBJ1-5; possibly TRBD1 for D (6 bases). There are 13 residues in the CDR3. Trimming took 4 bases from V and 4 from J, leaving 11 bases between them. Germline V gene lookup returns CDR1 GTSNPN and CDR2 SVGIG (reference sequence).

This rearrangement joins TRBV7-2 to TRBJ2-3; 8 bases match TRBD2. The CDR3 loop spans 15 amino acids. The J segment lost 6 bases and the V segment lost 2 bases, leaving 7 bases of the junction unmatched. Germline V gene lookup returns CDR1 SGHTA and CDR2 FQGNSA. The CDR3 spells CASSLLAGGSDTQYF. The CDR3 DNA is TGTGCCAGCAGCTTACTGGCGGGGGGAAGCGATACGCAGTATTTT. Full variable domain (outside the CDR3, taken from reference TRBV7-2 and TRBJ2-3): GAGVSQSPSNKVTEKGKDVELRCDPISGHTALYWYRQSLGQGLEFLIYFQGNSAPDKSGLPSDRFSAERTGGSVSTLTIQRTQQEDSAVYLCASSLLAGGSDTQYFGPGTRLTVL.

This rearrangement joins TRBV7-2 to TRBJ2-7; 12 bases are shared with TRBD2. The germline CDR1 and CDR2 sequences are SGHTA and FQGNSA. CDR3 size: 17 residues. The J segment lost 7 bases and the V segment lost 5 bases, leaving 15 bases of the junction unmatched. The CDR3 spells CASSTGLAGGPMNEQYF. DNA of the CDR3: TGTGCCAGCAGCACGGGGCTAGCGGGAGGGCCAATGAATGAGCAGTACTTC.

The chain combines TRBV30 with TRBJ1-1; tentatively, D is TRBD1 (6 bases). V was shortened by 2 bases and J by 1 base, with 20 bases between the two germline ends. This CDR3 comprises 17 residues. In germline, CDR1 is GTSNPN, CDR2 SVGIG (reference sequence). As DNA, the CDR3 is TGTGCCTGGAGTCCAGCCCGAACACCGACAGGGAACACTGAAGCTTTCTTT. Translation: CAWSPARTPTGNTEAFF.

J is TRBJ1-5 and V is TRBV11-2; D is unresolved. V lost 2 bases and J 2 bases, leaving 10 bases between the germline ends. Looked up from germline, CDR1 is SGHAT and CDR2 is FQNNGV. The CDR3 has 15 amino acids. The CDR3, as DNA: TGTGCCAGCAGCTTAACGCGGGGTGGCAATCAGCCCCAGCATTTT. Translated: CASSLTRGGNQPQHF.

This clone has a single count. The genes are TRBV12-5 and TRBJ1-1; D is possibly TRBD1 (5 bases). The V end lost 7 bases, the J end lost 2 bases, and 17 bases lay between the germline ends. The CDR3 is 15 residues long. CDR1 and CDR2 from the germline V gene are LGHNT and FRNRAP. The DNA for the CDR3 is TGTGCTAGTGCCCCCGGACAAGGGATCAACACTGAAGCTTTCTTT. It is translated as CASAPGQGINTEAFF.

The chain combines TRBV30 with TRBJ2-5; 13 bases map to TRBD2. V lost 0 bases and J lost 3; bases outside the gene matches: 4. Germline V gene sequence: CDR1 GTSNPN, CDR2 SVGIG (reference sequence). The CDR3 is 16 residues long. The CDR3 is CAWSVLAGGPKETQYF. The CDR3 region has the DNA TGTGCCTGGAGTGTACTAGCGGGGGGGCCTAAAGAGACCCAGTACTTC.

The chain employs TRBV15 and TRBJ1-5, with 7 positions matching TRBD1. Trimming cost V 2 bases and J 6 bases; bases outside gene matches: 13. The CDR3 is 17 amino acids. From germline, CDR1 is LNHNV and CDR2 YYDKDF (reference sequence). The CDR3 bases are TGTGCCACCAGCAGATCAAGCAATGGACAGGTAGTTCAGCCCCAGCATTTT. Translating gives CATSRSSNGQVVQPQHF.

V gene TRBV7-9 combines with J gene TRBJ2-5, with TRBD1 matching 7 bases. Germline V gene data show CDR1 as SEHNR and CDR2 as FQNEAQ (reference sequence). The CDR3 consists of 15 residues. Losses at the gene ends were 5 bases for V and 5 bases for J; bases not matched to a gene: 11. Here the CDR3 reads CASSGTGQMGETQYF. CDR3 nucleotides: TGTGCCAGCAGCGGAACGGGACAGATGGGGGAGACCCAGTACTTC.

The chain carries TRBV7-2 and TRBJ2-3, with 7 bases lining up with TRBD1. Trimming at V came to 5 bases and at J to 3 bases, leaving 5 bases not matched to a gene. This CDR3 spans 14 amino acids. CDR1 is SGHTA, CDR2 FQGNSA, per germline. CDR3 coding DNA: TGTGCCAGCAGCCCCGACAGGGTTACAGATACGCAGTATTTT. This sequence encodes CASSPDRVTDTQYF.

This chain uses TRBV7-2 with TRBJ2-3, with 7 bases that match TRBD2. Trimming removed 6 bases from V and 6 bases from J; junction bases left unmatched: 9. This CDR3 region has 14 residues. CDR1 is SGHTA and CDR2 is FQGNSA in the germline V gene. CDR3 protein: CASRPQTSADTQYF. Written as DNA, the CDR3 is TGTGCCAGCAGACCACAAACTAGCGCTGATACGCAGTATTTT.

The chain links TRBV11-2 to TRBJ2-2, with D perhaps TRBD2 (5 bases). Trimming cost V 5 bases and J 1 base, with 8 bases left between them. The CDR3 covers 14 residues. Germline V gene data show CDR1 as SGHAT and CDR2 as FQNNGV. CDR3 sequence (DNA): TGTGCCAGCAGCCGGGATTTGAACACCGGGGAGCTGTTTTTT. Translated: CASSRDLNTGELFF.

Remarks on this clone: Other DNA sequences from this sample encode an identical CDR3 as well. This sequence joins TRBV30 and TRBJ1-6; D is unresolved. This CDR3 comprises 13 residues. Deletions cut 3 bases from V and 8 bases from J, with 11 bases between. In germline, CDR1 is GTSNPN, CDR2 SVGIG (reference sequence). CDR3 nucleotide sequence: TGTGCCTGGAGCCCACTTCCGGATTCACCCCTCCACTTT. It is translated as CAWSPLPDSPLHF.

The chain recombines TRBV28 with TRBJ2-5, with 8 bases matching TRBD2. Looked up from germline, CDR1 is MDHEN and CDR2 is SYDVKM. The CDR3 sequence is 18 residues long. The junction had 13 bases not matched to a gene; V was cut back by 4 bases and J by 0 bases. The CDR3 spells CASSSGLDRAFDQETQYF. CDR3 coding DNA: TGTGCCAGCAGTTCGGGACTAGATAGGGCGTTCGACCAAGAGACCCAGTACTTC.

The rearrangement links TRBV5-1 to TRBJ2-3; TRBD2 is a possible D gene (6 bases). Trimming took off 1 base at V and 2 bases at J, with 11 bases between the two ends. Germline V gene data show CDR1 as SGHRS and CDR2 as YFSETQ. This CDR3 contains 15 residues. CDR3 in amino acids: CASSLRRGNTDTQYF. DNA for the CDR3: TGCGCCAGCAGCTTGAGGAGGGGTAACACAGATACGCAGTATTTT. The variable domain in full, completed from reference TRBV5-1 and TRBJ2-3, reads KAGVTQTPRYLIKTRGQQVTLSCSPISGHRSVSWYQQTPGQGLQFLFEYFSETQRNKGNFPGRFSGRQFSNSRSEMNVSTLELGDSALYLCASSLRRGNTDTQYFGPGTRLTVL.

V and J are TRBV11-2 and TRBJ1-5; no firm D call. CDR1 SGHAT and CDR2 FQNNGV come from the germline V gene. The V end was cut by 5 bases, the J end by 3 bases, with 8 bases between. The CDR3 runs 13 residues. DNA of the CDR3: TGTGCCAGCAGCCTCCGGGACAATCAGCCCCAGCATTTT. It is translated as CASSLRDNQPQHF.

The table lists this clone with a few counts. Here the CDR3 DNA reads TGCGCCAGCAGCCAAGGCTATACACAGGGGGTAAATTTTCAGCCCCAGCATTTT. It encodes CASSQGYTQGVNFQPQHF. The chain has TRBV4-1 and TRBJ1-5; TRBD1 matches 8 bases. CDR1 and CDR2 from the germline V gene are MGHRA and YSYEKL. With V trimmed by 1 base and J by 6 bases, 14 bases remained unmatched. The CDR3 contains 18 residues.

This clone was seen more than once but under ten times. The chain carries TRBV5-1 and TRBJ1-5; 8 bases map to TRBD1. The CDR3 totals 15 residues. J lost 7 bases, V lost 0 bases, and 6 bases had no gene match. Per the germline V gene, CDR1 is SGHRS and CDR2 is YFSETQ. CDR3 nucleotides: TGCGCCAGCAGCTTGGGGACAGGGTGGCAACAGCCCCAGCATTTT. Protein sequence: CASSLGTGWQQPQHF. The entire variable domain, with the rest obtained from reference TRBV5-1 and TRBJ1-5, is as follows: KAGVTQTPRYLIKTRGQQVTLSCSPISGHRSVSWYQQTPGQGLQFLFEYFSETQRNKGNFPGRFSGRQFSNSRSEMNVSTLELGDSALYLCASSLGTGWQQPQHFGDGTRLSIL.

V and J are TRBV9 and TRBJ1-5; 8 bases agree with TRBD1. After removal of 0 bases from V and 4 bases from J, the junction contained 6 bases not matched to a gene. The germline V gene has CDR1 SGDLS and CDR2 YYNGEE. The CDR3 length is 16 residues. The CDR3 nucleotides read TGTGCCAGCAGCGTAGGAGGTGACAGGGGAAATCAGCCCCAGCATTTT. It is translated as CASSVGGDRGNQPQHF.

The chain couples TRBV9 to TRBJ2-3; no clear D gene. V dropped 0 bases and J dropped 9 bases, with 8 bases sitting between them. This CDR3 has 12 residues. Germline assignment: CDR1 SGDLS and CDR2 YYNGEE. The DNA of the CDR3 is TGTGCCAGCAGCGTAGGTGGAGACACGCAGTATTTT. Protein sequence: CASSVGGDTQYF. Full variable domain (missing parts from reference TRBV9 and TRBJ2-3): DSGVTQTPKHLITATGQRVTLRCSPRSGDLSVYWYQQSLDQGLQFLIQYYNGEERAKGNILERFSAQQFPDLHSELNLSSLELGDSALYFCASSVGGDTQYFGPGTRLTVL.